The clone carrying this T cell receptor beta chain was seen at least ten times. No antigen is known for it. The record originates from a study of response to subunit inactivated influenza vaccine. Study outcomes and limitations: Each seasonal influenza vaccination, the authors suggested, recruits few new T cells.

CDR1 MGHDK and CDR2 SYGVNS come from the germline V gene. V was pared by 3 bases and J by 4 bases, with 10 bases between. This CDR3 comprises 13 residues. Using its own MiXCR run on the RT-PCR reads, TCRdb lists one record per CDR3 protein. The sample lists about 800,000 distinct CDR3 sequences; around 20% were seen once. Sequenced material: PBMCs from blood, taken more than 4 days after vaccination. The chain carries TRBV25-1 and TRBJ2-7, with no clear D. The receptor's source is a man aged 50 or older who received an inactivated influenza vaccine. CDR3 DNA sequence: TGTGCCAGCAGTGACCGGGTTAGGTACGAGCAGTACTTC. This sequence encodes CASSDRVRYEQYF.